By share of the sample, the clone carrying this TCR beta chain is large (0.1 to 1%). The CDR3 loop spans 17 amino acids. V shed 1 base, J shed 0 bases, and the junction held 3 bases outside the gene matches. Germline loops: CDR1 LGHNA, CDR2 YNFKEQ. These data belong to a study of blood T cell repertoires in COVID-19. Looking at the study overall: COVID-19 samples from acute and convalescent phases originated in the United States, Italy and Spain. From T cells, B-cell-depleted T cells, or PBMCs came the material, which was cDNA or gDNA.

Repertoires were generated with immunoSEQ multiplex PCR, while TCRdb's copy carries only in-frame clones and drops some. The table lists about 73,000 clones, 82% of them singletons. The chain employs TRBV4-2 and TRBJ2-2; TRBD2 matches at 9 bases. Sample: peripheral blood. The receptor was derived from a woman aged 55 to 70 with acute or convalescent COVID-19. The CDR3 DNA sequence: TGTGCCAGCAGCCAAGGGCTAGCGGGGACGAACACCGGGGAGCTGTTTTTT. It codes for CASSQGLAGTNTGELFF.